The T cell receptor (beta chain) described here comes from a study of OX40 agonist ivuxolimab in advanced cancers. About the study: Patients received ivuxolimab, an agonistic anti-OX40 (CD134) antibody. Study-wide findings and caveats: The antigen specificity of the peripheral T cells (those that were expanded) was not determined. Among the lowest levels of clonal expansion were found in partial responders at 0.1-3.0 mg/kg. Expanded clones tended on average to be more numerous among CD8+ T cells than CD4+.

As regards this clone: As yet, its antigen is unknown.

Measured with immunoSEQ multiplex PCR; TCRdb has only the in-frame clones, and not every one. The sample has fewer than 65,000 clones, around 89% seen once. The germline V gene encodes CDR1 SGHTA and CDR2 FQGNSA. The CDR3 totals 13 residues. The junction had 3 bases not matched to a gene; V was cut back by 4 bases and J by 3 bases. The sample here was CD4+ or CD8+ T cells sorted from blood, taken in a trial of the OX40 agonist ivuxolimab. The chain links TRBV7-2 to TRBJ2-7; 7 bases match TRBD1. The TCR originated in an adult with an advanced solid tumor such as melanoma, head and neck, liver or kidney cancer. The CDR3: CASSYYRGYEQYF. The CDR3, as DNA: TGTGCCAGCAGCTACTACAGGGGCTACGAGCAGTACTTC.